Below, 17 T cell receptor beta chains from the same sample are listed, as sequenced in a study of glioma-infiltrating T cells after dendritic cell vaccination. Clones were read by immunoSEQ multiplex PCR, and TCRdb kept only the in-frame ones, dropping some. The sample lists over 55,000 clones, around 81% occurring once. The source material was blood, sampled before dendritic cell vaccination. All receptors come from a human donor with glioblastoma.

The rearrangement links TRBV19 to TRBJ1-1; maybe TRBD1 (5 bases). The CDR3 totals 14 residues. Between the trimmed V and J ends, which lost 8 bases and 5 bases, there was a span of 18 bases. Germline CDR1 reads LNHDA; CDR2 reads SQIVND (reference sequence). In DNA, the CDR3 is TGTGCCAGTCGTCCCAGGGCTGGTTGGACTGAAGCTTTCTTT. This codes for CASRPRAGWTEAFF.

Of note for this clone: At one end, the junction sequence differs from germline, possibly due to a read error. Other DNA sequences in the same sample also yield this CDR3. The rearrangement links TRBV30 to TRBJ1-4; 9 nucleotides agree with TRBD1. The CDR3 spans 15 residues. In germline, CDR1 is GTSNPN, CDR2 SVGIG (reference sequence). DNA of the CDR3: TGCGCCTGGAACAGGGGGCAGGGAACTAATGAAAAACTGTTTTTT. Protein product: CAWNRGQGTNEKLFF.

The chain recombines TRBV6-5 with TRBJ2-2; 9 bases agree with TRBD2. The V gene end was trimmed by 0 bases and the J gene end by 6 bases; junction bases not matched to a gene: 5. This CDR3 region has 16 residues. Germline CDR1 reads MNHEY; CDR2 reads SVGAGI. This CDR3 reads CASSYSSGGHAGELFF. The CDR3, as DNA: TGTGCCAGCAGTTACTCGAGCGGGGGGCACGCCGGGGAGCTGTTTTTT.

The CDR3 nucleotides are TGTGCCAGCAGCAGGGGGCTAACCTACGAGCAGTACTTC. Translating it yields CASSRGLTYEQYF. The chain joins TRBV7-2 to TRBJ2-7, with TRBD1 matching over 7 bases. The CDR3 contains 13 residues. The J segment lost 2 bases and the V segment lost 5 bases, leaving 3 bases of the junction unmatched. Germline CDR1 reads SGHTA; CDR2 reads FQGNSA. Full variable domain (remainder filled in from reference TRBV7-2 and TRBJ2-7): GAGVSQSPSNKVTEKGKDVELRCDPISGHTALYWYRQSLGQGLEFLIYFQGNSAPDKSGLPSDRFSAERTGGSVSTLTIQRTQQEDSAVYLCASSRGLTYEQYFGPGTRLTVT.

The chain couples TRBV5-1 to TRBJ2-5; perhaps TRBD1 as D (6 bases). V was pared by 4 bases and J by 1 base, with 11 bases between. CDR3 length equals 14 residues. Germline loops: CDR1 SGHRS, CDR2 YFSETQ. The CDR3 bases are TGCGCCAGCAGCCATAGGACAGTCCAAGAGACCCAGTACTTC. As protein: CASSHRTVQETQYF.

On this clone: The sample carries other DNA sequences with the same CDR3. The V gene is TRBV6-5, the J gene TRBJ1-2, with D perhaps TRBD1 (6 bases). CDR3 length equals 14 residues. The V end was cut by 0 bases, the J end by 7 bases, with 12 bases between. Per germline, CDR1 MNHEY and CDR2 SVGAGI. This CDR3 is CASSYSTGRSGYTF. The CDR3 nucleotides read TGTGCCAGCAGTTACTCAACAGGGCGGTCTGGCTACACCTTC.

This chain connects TRBV7-9 to TRBJ2-3; 9 nucleotides match TRBD1. The CDR3 is 15 amino acids. V trimming: 3 bases; J trimming: 3 bases; junction bases outside the gene matches: 4. The germline gives CDR1 SEHNR, CDR2 FQNEAQ (reference sequence). CDR3 in DNA: TGTGCCAGCAGCTTTCGGGACAGGGTAACAGATACGCAGTATTTT. This codes for CASSFRDRVTDTQYF.

The rearrangement links TRBV7-2 to TRBJ1-5; D is unclear. This CDR3 spans 14 amino acids. Germline CDR1 reads SGHTA; CDR2 reads FQGNSA. V was pared by 3 bases and J by 6 bases, with 12 bases between. The DNA for the CDR3 is TGTGCCAGCAGCTTGAGGACGGGGAGTCAGCCCCAGCATTTT. It codes for CASSLRTGSQPQHF.

The chain combines TRBV7-9 with TRBJ1-1, with a weak D call TRBD1 (5 bases). Trimming left V 4 bases short and J 5 bases short, with 14 bases between. This CDR3 is 14 amino acids long. CDR1 is SEHNR and CDR2 is FQNEAQ in the germline V gene (reference sequence). The CDR3 nucleotides are TGTGCCAGCAGCTCTCGGGGCGGGGGGACTGAAGCTTTCTTT. Translation: CASSSRGGGTEAFF. The full variable domain, with the rest looked up from reference TRBV7-9 and TRBJ1-1, is DTGVSQNPRHKITKRGQNVTFRCDPISEHNRLYWYRQTLGQGPEFLTYFQNEAQLEKSRLLSDRFSAERPKGSFSTLEIQRTEQGDSAMYLCASSSRGGGTEAFFGQGTRLTVV.

This sequence joins TRBV27 and TRBJ1-5, with TRBD1 identical over 8 bases. The CDR3 is 12 amino acids. CDR1 and CDR2 from the germline V gene are MNHEY and SMNVEV (reference sequence). After removal of 7 bases from V and 6 bases from J, the junction contained 2 bases not matched to a gene. The CDR3 loop reads CASKQGGQPQHF. The CDR3 coding sequence is TGTGCCAGCAAACAGGGGGGTCAGCCCCAGCATTTT.

The rearrangement links TRBV6-5 to TRBJ1-4, with a possible D match to TRBD1 (5 bases). Trimming shortened V by 2 bases and J by 5 bases, and 12 bases separated the two germline ends. In germline, CDR1 is MNHEY, CDR2 SVGAGI. This CDR3 is 15 amino acids long. CDR3 bases: TGTGCCAGCAGTTACGGTGTAACAGGCAATGAAAAACTGTTTTTT. Its translation: CASSYGVTGNEKLFF.

This clone was seen only once. This same CDR3 is encoded by further DNA sequences in the sample. The gene calls are TRBV19 and TRBJ2-5; no clear D. V lost 0 bases and J 1 base, leaving 3 bases between the germline ends. Germline V CDR1 and CDR2: LNHDA, SQIVND (reference sequence). This CDR3 is 13 amino acids long. Written as DNA, the CDR3 is TGTGCCAGTAGTATAGATCGCCAAGAGACCCAGTACTTC. As protein: CASSIDRQETQYF.

The chain joins TRBV18 to TRBJ1-1; tentative D call: TRBD1 (5 bases). V was cut by 4 bases and J by 3 bases, with 9 bases left in between. The CDR3 sequence is 13 residues long. Germline V gene data show CDR1 as KGHSH and CDR2 as LQKENI. The chain's CDR3 is CASSQGADTEAFF. For the CDR3, the DNA is TGTGCCAGCTCACAAGGGGCGGACACTGAAGCTTTCTTT.

This clone has only one observation. This chain connects TRBV19 to TRBJ1-1; D unclear. V was cut by 7 bases and J by 0 bases, with 12 bases left in between. CDR1 is LNHDA, CDR2 SQIVND, per germline (reference sequence). This CDR3 region has 14 residues. The CDR3 loop reads CASNYDAMNTEAFF. The CDR3 coding sequence is TGTGCCAGTAATTACGATGCGATGAACACTGAAGCTTTCTTT.

Remarks on this clone: Other DNA sequences in this sample translate to the same CDR3. CDR3 DNA: TGTGCCAGCAGCTACTCAGGGTACGCTGGAAACACCATATATTTT. Translation gives CASSYSGYAGNTIYF. The chain links TRBV13 to TRBJ1-3; the D gene is possibly TRBD1 (5 bases). The ends were cut back, 4 bases at V and 2 bases at J, with 12 bases in the middle. Germline V gene sequence: CDR1 PRHDT, CDR2 FYEKMQ (reference sequence). This CDR3 is built from 15 residues. The entire variable domain, with the rest obtained from reference TRBV13 and TRBJ1-3, is as follows: AAGVIQSPRHLIKEKRETATLKCYPIPRHDTVYWYQQGPGQDPQFLISFYEKMQSDKGSIPDRFSAQQFSDYHSELNMSSLELGDSALYFCASSYSGYAGNTIYFGEGSWLTVV.

The V gene is TRBV19, the J gene TRBJ1-2, with a possible D match to TRBD1 (5 bases). The germline V gene has CDR1 LNHDA and CDR2 SQIVND (reference sequence). The V and J ends lost 2 bases and 0 bases respectively, with 10 bases between them. The CDR3 contains 15 residues. The CDR3 loop is CASSISQGSNYGYTF. The DNA for the CDR3 is TGTGCCAGTAGTATATCTCAGGGATCTAACTATGGCTACACCTTC.

V is TRBV5-4 and J is TRBJ2-3; D possibly corresponds to TRBD1 (6 bases). CDR1 and CDR2 (germline): SGHNT, YYREEE (reference sequence). With 4 bases removed from V and 6 bases from J, the gap between germline ends came to 21 bases. The CDR3 totals 16 residues. The CDR3 DNA reads as TGTGCCAGCAGCGGCGGACAGTCCCCGCGCGAGGATACGCAGTATTTT. Encoded protein: CASSGGQSPREDTQYF.